This T cell receptor beta chain emerged from a study of blood T cell repertoires in COVID-19. Study-wide background: COVID-19 samples, acute and convalescent, were from the United States, Italy and Spain.

Here immunoSEQ multiplex PCR was the method, and the copy in TCRdb shows in-frame clones only, minus some. The sample lists around 60,000 clones, approximately 80% occurring once. The V gene lost 8 bases and the J gene lost 7 bases, with 14 bases spanning the gap. CDR3 length: 13 amino acids. Looked up from germline, CDR1 is SGHTA and CDR2 is FQGNSA. Sequencing was done on a sample of peripheral blood. V gene TRBV7-2 combines with J gene TRBJ1-4; TRBD1 is a possible D gene (6 bases). This receptor was identified in a woman aged 80 or over with acute or convalescent COVID-19. CDR3 bases: TGTGCCAGCCAGGACAGCTTAATTGAAAAACTGTTTTTT. It is translated as CASQDSLIEKLFF.